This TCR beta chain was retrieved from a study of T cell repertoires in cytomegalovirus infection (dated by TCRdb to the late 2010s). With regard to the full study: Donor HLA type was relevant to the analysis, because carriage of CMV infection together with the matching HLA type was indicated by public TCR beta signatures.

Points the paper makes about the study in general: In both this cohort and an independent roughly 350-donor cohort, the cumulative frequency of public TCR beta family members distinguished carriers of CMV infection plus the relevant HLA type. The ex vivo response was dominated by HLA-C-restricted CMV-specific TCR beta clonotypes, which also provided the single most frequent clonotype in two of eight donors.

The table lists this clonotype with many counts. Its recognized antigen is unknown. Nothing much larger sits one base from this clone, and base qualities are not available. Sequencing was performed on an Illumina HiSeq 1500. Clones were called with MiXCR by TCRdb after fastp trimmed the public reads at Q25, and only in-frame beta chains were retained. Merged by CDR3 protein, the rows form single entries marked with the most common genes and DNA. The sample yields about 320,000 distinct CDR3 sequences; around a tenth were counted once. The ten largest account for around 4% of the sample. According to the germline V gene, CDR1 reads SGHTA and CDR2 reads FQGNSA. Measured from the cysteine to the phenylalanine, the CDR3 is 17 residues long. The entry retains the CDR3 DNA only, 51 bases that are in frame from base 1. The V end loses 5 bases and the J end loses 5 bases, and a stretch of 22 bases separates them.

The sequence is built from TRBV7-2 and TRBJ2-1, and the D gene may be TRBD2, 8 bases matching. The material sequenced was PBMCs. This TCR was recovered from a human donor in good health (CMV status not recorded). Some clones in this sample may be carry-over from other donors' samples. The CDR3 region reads CASSMTRGTRRNNEQFF. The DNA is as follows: TGTGCCAGCAGCATGACCAGGGGGACTAGAAGGAACAATGAGCAGTTCTTC.